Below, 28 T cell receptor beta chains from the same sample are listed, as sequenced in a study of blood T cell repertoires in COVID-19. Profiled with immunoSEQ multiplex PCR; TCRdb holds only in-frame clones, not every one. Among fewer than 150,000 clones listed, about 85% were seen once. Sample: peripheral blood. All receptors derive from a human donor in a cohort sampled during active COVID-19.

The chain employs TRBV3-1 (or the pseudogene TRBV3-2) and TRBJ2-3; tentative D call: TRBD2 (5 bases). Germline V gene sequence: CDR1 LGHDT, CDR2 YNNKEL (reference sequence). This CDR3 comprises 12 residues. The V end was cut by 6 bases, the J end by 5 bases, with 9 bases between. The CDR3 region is CASRYGEDTQYF. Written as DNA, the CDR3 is TGTGCCAGCAGATACGGGGAAGATACGCAGTATTTT.

CDR3 protein: CASSQDRDTEAFF. The DNA for the CDR3 is TGTGCCAGCAGCCAGGACAGGGACACTGAAGCTTTCTTT. The rearrangement joins TRBV7-6 to TRBJ1-1, with TRBD1 matching 8 bases. CDR1 SGHVS and CDR2 FNYEAQ come from the germline V gene. V dropped 5 bases and J dropped 3; count of bases not matched to a gene: 2. The CDR3 has 13 amino acids.

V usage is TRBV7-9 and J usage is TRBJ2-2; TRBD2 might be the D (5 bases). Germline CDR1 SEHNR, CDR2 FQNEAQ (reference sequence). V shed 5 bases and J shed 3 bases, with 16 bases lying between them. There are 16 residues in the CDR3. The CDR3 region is CASSPSGRADTGELFF. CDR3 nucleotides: TGTGCCAGCAGCCCAAGTGGGCGGGCGGACACCGGGGAGCTGTTTTTT. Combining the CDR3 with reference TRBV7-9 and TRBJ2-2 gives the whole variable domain DTGVSQNPRHKITKRGQNVTFRCDPISEHNRLYWYRQTLGQGPEFLTYFQNEAQLEKSRLLSDRFSAERPKGSFSTLEIQRTEQGDSAMYLCASSPSGRADTGELFFGEGSRLTVL.

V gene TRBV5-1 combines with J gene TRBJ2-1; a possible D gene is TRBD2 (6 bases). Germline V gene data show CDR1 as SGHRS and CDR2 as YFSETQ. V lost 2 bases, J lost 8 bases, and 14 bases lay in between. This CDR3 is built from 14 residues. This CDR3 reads CASSFGGKEDEQFF. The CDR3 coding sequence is TGCGCCAGCAGCTTTGGGGGGAAAGAAGATGAGCAGTTCTTC.

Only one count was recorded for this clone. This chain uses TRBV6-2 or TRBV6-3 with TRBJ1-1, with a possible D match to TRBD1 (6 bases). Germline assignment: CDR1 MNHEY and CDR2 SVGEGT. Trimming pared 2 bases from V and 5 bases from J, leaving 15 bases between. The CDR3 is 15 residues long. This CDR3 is CASSYPQGSRTEAFF. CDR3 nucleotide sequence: TGTGCCAGCAGTTACCCACAGGGTTCTCGAACTGAAGCTTTCTTT.

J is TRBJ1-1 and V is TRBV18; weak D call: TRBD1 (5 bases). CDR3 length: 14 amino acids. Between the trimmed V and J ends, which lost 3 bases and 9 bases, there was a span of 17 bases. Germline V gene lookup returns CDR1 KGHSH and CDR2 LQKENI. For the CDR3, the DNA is TGTGCCAGCTCACCTAGGTCCGGGAGGGACCAAGCTTTCTTT. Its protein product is CASSPRSGRDQAFF.

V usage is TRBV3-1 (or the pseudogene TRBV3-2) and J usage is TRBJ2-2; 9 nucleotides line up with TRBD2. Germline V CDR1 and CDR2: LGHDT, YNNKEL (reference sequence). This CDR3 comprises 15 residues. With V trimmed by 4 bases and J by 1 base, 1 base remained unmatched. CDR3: CASSLSGGNTGELFF. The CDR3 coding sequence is TGTGCCAGCAGCCTTAGCGGGGGGAACACCGGGGAGCTGTTTTTT.

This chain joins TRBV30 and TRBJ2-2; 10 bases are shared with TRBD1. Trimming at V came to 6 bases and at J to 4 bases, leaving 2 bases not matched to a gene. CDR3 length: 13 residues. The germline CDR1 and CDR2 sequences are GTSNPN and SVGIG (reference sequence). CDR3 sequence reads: CACGQGVTGELFF. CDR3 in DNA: TGTGCCTGCGGACAGGGGGTCACCGGGGAGCTGTTTTTT.

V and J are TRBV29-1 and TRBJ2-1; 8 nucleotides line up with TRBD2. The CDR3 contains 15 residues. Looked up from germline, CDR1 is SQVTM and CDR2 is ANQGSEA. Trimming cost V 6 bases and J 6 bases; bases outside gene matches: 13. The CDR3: CSVGGGGRAGNEQFF. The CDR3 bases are TGCAGCGTCGGGGGGGGCGGGAGAGCGGGCAATGAGCAGTTCTTC.

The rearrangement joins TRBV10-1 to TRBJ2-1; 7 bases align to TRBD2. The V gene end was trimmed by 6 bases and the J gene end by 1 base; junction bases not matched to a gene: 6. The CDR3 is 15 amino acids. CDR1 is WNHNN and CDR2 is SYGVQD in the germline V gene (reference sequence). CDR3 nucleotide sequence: TGCGCCAGCAGCCGGGGGGTCAATTCCTACAATGAGCAGTTCTTC. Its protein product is CASSRGVNSYNEQFF.

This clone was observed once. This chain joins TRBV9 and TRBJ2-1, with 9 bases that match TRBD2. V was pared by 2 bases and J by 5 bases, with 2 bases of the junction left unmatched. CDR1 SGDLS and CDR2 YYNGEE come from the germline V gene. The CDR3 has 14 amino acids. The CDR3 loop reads CASSVSGGHNEQFF. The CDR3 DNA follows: TGTGCCAGCAGCGTTAGCGGGGGACACAATGAGCAGTTCTTC.

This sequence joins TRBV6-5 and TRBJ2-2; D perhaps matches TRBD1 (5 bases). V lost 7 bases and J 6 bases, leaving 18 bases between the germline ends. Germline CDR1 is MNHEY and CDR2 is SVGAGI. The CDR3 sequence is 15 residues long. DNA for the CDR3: TGTGCCAGCAACCAGGGCCCCTGGGTAGCCGGGGAGCTGTTTTTT. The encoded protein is CASNQGPWVAGELFF.

In nucleotides, the CDR3 is TGTGCCAGCAGTCTGACTCTTAGAGGGACTGCTGAAAAACTGTTTTTT. Protein sequence: CASSLTLRGTAEKLFF. V and J are TRBV27 and TRBJ1-4; the D gene is possibly TRBD1 (5 bases). In germline, CDR1 is MNHEY, CDR2 SMNVEV (reference sequence). CDR3 length equals 16 residues. With 5 bases removed from V and 7 bases from J, the gap between germline ends came to 20 bases.

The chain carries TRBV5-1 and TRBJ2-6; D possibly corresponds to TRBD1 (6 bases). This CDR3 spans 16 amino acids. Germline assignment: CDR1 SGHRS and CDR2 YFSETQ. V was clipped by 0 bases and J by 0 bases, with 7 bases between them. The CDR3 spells CASSLDRDSGANVLTF. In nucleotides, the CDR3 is TGCGCCAGCAGCTTGGACAGGGACTCTGGGGCCAACGTCCTGACTTTC.

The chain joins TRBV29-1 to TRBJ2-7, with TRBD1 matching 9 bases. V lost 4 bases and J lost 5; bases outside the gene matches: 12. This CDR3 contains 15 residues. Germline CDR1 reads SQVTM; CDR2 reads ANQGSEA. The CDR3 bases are TGCAGCGTTGCCGCCGGGAACAGGGGGCGAAACGAGCAGTACTTC. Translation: CSVAAGNRGRNEQYF.

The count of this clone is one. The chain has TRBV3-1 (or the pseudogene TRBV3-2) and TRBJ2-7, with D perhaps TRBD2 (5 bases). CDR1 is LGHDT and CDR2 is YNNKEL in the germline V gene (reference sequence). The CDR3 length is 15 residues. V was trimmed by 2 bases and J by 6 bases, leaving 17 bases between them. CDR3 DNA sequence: TGTGCCAGCAGCCAACTTGGGAGTCGGCCTCGCGAGCAGTACTTC. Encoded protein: CASSQLGSRPREQYF.

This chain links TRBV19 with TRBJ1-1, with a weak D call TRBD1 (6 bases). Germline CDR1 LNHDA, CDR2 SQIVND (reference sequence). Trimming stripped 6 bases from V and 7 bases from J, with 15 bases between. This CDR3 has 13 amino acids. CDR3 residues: CASRKLGGDEAFF. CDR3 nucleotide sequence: TGTGCCAGTAGAAAGTTAGGGGGAGATGAAGCTTTCTTT.

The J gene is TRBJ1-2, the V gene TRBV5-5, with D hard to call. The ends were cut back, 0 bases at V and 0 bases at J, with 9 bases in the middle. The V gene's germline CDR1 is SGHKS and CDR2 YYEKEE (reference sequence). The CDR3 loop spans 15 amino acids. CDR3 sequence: CASSLVEIANYGYTF. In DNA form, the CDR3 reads TGTGCCAGCAGCTTGGTGGAGATAGCTAACTATGGCTACACCTTC.

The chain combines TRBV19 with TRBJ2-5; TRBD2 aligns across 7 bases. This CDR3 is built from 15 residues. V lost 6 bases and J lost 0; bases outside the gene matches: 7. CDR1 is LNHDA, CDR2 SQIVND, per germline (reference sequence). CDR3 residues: CASRPRTSHQETQYF. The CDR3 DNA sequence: TGTGCCAGTAGACCTAGGACTAGTCACCAAGAGACCCAGTACTTC.

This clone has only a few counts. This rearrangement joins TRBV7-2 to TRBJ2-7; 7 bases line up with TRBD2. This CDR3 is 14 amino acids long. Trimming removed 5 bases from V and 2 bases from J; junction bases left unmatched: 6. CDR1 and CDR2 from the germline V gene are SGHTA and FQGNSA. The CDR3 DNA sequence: TGTGCCAGCAGCCCGGGGGGACTACCCTACGAGCAGTACTTC. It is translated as CASSPGGLPYEQYF.

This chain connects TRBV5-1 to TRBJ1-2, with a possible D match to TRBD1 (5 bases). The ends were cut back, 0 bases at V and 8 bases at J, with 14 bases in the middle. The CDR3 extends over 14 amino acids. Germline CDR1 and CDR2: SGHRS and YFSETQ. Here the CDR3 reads CASSLVVGSGGYTF. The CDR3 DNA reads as TGCGCCAGCAGCTTGGTAGTCGGATCAGGGGGCTACACCTTC.

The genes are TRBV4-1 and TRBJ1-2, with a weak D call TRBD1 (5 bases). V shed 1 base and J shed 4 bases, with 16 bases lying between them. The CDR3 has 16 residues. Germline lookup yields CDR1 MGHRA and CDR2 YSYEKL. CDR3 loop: CASSQVGGSYSYGYTF. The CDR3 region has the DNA TGCGCCAGCAGCCAAGTCGGGGGGTCCTACAGCTATGGCTACACCTTC.

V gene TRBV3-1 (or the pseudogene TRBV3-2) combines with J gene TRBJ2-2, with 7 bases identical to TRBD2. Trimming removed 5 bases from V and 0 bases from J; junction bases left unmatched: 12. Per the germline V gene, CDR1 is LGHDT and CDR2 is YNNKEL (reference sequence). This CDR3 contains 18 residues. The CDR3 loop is CASSVPLAGVSNTGELFF. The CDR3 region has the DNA TGTGCCAGCAGCGTCCCTCTCGCGGGGGTTTCGAACACCGGGGAGCTGTTTTTT.

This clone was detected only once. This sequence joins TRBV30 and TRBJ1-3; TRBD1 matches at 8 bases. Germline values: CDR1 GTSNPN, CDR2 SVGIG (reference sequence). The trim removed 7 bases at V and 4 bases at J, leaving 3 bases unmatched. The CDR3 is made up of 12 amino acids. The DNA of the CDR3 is TGTGCCTCCGACAGGGGAGGAAACACCATATATTTT. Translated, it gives CASDRGGNTIYF.

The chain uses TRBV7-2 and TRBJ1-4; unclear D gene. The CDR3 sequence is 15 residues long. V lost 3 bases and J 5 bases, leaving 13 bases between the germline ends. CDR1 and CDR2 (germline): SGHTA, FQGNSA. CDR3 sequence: CASSFPARENEKLFF. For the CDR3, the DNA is TGTGCCAGCAGCTTTCCTGCTAGGGAGAATGAAAAACTGTTTTTT.

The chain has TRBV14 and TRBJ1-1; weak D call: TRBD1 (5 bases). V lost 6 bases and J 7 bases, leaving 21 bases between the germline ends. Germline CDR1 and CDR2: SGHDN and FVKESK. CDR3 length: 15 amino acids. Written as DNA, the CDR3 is TGTGCCAGCAGATCAATCAACAGGTCCGTGAGTGAAGCTTTCTTT. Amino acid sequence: CASRSINRSVSEAFF.

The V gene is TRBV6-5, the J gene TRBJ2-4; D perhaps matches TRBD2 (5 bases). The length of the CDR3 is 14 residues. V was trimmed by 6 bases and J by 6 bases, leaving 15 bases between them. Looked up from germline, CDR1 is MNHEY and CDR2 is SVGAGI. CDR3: CASSLDGGGNIQYF. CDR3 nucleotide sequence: TGTGCCAGCAGCCTAGACGGAGGTGGAAACATTCAGTACTTC.

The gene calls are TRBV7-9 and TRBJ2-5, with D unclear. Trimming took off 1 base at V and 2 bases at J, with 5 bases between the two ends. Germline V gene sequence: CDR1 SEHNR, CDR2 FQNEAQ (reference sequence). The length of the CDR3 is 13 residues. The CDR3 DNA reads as TGTGCCAGCAGCTTAGGGCAGCAAGAGACCCAGTACTTC. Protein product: CASSLGQQETQYF.